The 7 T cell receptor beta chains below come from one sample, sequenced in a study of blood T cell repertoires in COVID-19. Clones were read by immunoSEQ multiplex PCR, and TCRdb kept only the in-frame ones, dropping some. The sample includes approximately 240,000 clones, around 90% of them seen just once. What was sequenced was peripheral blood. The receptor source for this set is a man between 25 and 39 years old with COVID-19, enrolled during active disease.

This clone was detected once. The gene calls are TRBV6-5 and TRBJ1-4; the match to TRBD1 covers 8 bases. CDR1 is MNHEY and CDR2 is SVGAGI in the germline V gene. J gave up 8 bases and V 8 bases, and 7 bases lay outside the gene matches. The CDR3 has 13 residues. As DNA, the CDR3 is TGTGCCAGCCACGCAGGGGGCGTGGAAAAACTGTTTTTT. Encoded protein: CASHAGGVEKLFF.

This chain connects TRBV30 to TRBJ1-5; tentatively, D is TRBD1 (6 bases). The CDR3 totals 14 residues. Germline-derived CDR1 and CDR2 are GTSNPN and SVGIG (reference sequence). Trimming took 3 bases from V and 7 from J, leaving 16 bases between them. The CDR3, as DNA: TGTGCCTGGAGCTTACAGGGCGCCCCCCAGCCCCAGCATTTT. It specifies CAWSLQGAPQPQHF.

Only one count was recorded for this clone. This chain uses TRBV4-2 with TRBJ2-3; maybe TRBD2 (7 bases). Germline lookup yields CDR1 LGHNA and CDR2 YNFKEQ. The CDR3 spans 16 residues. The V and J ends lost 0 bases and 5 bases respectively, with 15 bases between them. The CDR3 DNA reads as TGTGCCAGCAGCCAAGAGGGTACAGGGAGGGTAGATACGCAGTATTTT. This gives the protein CASSQEGTGRVDTQYF.

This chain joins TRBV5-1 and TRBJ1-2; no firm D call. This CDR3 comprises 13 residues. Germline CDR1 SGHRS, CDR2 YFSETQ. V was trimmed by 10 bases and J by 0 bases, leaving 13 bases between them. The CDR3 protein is CAGRKSTNYGYTF. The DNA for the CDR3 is TGCGCCGGGAGGAAATCTACTAACTATGGCTACACCTTC.

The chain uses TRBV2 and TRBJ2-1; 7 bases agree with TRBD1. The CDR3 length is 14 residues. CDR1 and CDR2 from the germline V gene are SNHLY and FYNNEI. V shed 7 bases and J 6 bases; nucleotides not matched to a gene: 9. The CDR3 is CASTWTGPANEQFF. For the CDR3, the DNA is TGTGCCAGCACTTGGACAGGCCCTGCCAATGAGCAGTTCTTC.

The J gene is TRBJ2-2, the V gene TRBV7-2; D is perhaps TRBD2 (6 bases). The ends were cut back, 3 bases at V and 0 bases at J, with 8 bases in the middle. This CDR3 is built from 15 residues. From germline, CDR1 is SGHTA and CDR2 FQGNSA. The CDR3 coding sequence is TGTGCCAGCAGCTTTTTAGCGGCGAACACCGGGGAGCTGTTTTTT. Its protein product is CASSFLAANTGELFF. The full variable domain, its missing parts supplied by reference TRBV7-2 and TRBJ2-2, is GAGVSQSPSNKVTEKGKDVELRCDPISGHTALYWYRQSLGQGLEFLIYFQGNSAPDKSGLPSDRFSAERTGGSVSTLTIQRTQQEDSAVYLCASSFLAANTGELFFGEGSRLTVL.

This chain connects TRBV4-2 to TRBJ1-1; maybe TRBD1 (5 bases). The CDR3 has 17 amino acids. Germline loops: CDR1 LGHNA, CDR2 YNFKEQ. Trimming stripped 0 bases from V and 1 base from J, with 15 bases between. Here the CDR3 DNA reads TGTGCCAGCAGCCAAGATTCTGGGGCAGTCCCGAACACTGAAGCTTTCTTT. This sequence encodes CASSQDSGAVPNTEAFF.